The 32 T cell receptor beta chains below come from one sample, sequenced in a study of response to subunit inactivated influenza vaccine. Using its own MiXCR run on the RT-PCR reads, TCRdb lists one record per CDR3 protein. In the table there are roughly 500,000 distinct CDR3 sequences, 20% to 25% of which are singletons. The same sample was also used in a study of T cells expressing NK-cell markers. That paper states: For TCR beta, cDNA was produced by 5'RACE template switching with UMIs.

Sample: CD4+ T cells sorted from PBMCs, taken about 13 days after vaccination. The receptors were gathered from a man aged 45-65 years who received an inactivated influenza vaccine.

Only a few counts were recorded for this clonotype. The genes are TRBV5-1 and TRBJ2-7; TRBD2 matches at 10 bases. Germline V gene sequence: CDR1 SGHRS, CDR2 YFSETQ. V was clipped by 3 bases and J by 5 bases; unmatched bases: 2. This CDR3 comprises 13 residues. This chain's CDR3 is CASSWSGRDEQYF. The CDR3, as DNA: TGCGCCAGCAGCTGGAGCGGGAGGGACGAGCAGTACTTC. Based on the CDR3 plus reference TRBV5-1 and TRBJ2-7, the full variable domain is KAGVTQTPRYLIKTRGQQVTLSCSPISGHRSVSWYQQTPGQGLQFLFEYFSETQRNKGNFPGRFSGRQFSNSRSEMNVSTLELGDSALYLCASSWSGRDEQYFGPGTRLTVT.

The chain is built from TRBV5-1 and TRBJ2-3; D is perhaps TRBD1 (6 bases). CDR1 is SGHRS and CDR2 is YFSETQ in the germline V gene. CDR3 length equals 14 residues. Trimming cost V 0 bases and J 2 bases, with 7 bases left between them. CDR3 protein: CASSLGTDTDTQYF. Here the CDR3 DNA reads TGCGCCAGCAGCTTGGGGACAGACACAGATACGCAGTATTTT.

The chain combines TRBV14 with TRBJ2-7, with 7 bases that match TRBD1. The CDR3 has 15 amino acids. The V gene end was trimmed by 3 bases and the J gene end by 3 bases; junction bases not matched to a gene: 8. Germline lookup yields CDR1 SGHDN and CDR2 FVKESK. CDR3: CASSQEDRAHYEQYF. The CDR3 nucleotides read TGTGCCAGCAGCCAGGAAGACAGGGCCCACTACGAGCAGTACTTC.

This clonotype was counted a few times. In DNA, the CDR3 is TGCGCCAGCAGCTTGAGGGGGCTATCGAACACCGGGGAGCTGTTTTTT. Encoded protein: CASSLRGLSNTGELFF. The rearrangement links TRBV5-1 to TRBJ2-2, with 7 bases that match TRBD1. This CDR3 is 16 amino acids long. V gave up 1 base and J gave up 0 bases; unmatched junction bases: 3. Germline V gene data show CDR1 as SGHRS and CDR2 as YFSETQ.

This clonotype was seen a handful of times. The chain is built from TRBV7-2 and TRBJ1-3, with D perhaps TRBD1 (5 bases). Looked up from germline, CDR1 is SGHTA and CDR2 is FQGNSA. V dropped 1 base and J dropped 9 bases, with 16 bases sitting between them. The CDR3 runs 15 residues. The CDR3 reads CASSLVAGGTGTIYF. The CDR3 DNA reads as TGTGCCAGCAGCTTAGTGGCTGGGGGGACGGGCACCATATATTTT.

This clonotype turned up a few times. The V gene is TRBV6-2 or TRBV6-3, the J gene TRBJ2-5; TRBD1 matches at 7 bases. This CDR3 contains 13 residues. Germline V gene lookup returns CDR1 MNHEY and CDR2 SVGEGT. J gave up 5 bases and V 6 bases, and 6 bases lay outside the gene matches. In nucleotides, the CDR3 is TGTGCCAGCAGAAAGACAGGGAGTGAGACCCAGTACTTC. It yields the protein CASRKTGSETQYF.

This clonotype was found a few times. The CDR3, as DNA: TGTGCCAGCAGCCTCGGGACTAGCGGGAGCCCTGAGCAGTTCTTC. Residues: CASSLGTSGSPEQFF. J is TRBJ2-1 and V is TRBV7-9; 14 nucleotides line up with TRBD2. Germline-derived CDR1 and CDR2 are SEHNR and FQNEAQ (reference sequence). There are 15 residues in the CDR3. Trimming took 5 bases from V and 9 from J; bases not matched to a gene: 6.

This clonotype was seen only a few times. CDR3 residues: CAISVGRGQPEAFF. CDR3 sequence (DNA): TGTGCCATCAGTGTAGGCAGGGGACAACCCGAAGCTTTCTTT. The chain uses TRBV10-3 and TRBJ1-1, with TRBD1 as a possible D gene (6 bases). V gave up 4 bases and J gave up 8 bases, with 17 bases separating them. This CDR3 has 14 amino acids. Germline V gives CDR1 ENHRY, CDR2 SYGVKD.

The rearrangement links TRBV7-9 to TRBJ2-3; TRBD2 matches at 7 bases. Germline-derived CDR1 and CDR2 are SEHNR and FQNEAQ (reference sequence). There are 14 residues in the CDR3. The V segment lost 3 bases and the J segment 8 bases; nucleotides outside the gene matches: 8. CDR3 amino acids: CASSLASGGTTQYF. The DNA of the CDR3 is TGTGCCAGCAGCTTGGCCTCCGGGGGGACTACGCAGTATTTT.

The chain couples TRBV15 to TRBJ2-4; D is unclear. Germline V gives CDR1 LNHNV, CDR2 YYDKDF (reference sequence). This CDR3 is built from 15 residues. Trimming removed 0 bases from V and 8 bases from J, with 14 bases in between. The CDR3 DNA reads as TGTGCCACCAGCAGAGATTTGGCTAGTCGGGACATTCAGTACTTC. Amino acid sequence: CATSRDLASRDIQYF.

The rearrangement joins TRBV2 to TRBJ2-5; 9 bases align to TRBD1. Trimming took 7 bases from V and 5 from J; bases not matched to a gene: 8. This CDR3 is 14 amino acids long. CDR1 and CDR2 (germline): SNHLY, FYNNEI. The CDR3 DNA reads TGTGCCAGCAATGGACAGGGGATGGTGGAGACCCAGTACTTC. Its protein is CASNGQGMVETQYF.

V gene TRBV18 combines with J gene TRBJ2-5; D gene uncertain. V was pared by 3 bases and J by 5 bases, with 10 bases between. The V gene's germline CDR1 is KGHSH and CDR2 LQKENI. The CDR3 is made up of 13 amino acids. CDR3 loop: CASSPTILETQYF. CDR3 in DNA: TGTGCCAGCTCACCGACGATTTTGGAGACCCAGTACTTC.

This clonotype has more than one count but fewer than ten. The chain links TRBV7-2 to TRBJ1-2; TRBD1 aligns across 7 bases. The CDR3 sequence is 14 residues long. Trimming at V came to 1 base and at J to 9 bases, leaving 8 bases not matched to a gene. CDR1 and CDR2 (germline): SGHTA, FQGNSA. CDR3 region: CASSLETQGGRYTF. The CDR3 DNA is TGTGCCAGCAGCTTAGAAACGCAGGGGGGGCGCTACACCTTC.

This clonotype was seen repeatedly, ten times or more. The chain joins TRBV3-1 to TRBJ1-5; no clear D gene. Germline V gene sequence: CDR1 LGHDT, CDR2 YNNKEL (reference sequence). This CDR3 region has 13 residues. V lost 3 bases, J lost 4 bases, and 7 bases lay in between. The CDR3 DNA follows: TGTGCCAGCAGCCAGGGAGTGAATCAGCCCCAGCATTTT. Amino acids: CASSQGVNQPQHF.

This sequence joins TRBV5-4 and TRBJ2-1; tentatively, D is TRBD1 (6 bases). The CDR3 spans 16 residues. Germline V gene lookup returns CDR1 SGHNT and CDR2 YYREEE (reference sequence). Trimming left V 4 bases short and J 6 bases short, with 20 bases between. The CDR3 loop reads CASSPELQGFVNEQFF. The DNA of the CDR3 is TGTGCCAGCAGCCCGGAATTACAGGGCTTCGTCAATGAGCAGTTCTTC.

This clonotype was seen more than once but under ten times. This chain links TRBV6-2 or TRBV6-3 with TRBJ1-2, with D unresolved. V was clipped by 3 bases and J by 2 bases, with 7 bases between them. Germline V CDR1 and CDR2: MNHEY, SVGEGT. This CDR3 has 13 residues. The CDR3 nucleotides read TGTGCCAGCAGTTATAGGCGGAACTATGGCTACACCTTC. Its protein product is CASSYRRNYGYTF.

The chain employs TRBV10-2 and TRBJ2-4, with D possibly being TRBD1 (5 bases). Trimming took 7 bases from V and 1 from J, leaving 20 bases between them. Germline loops: CDR1 WSHSY, CDR2 SAAADI. The CDR3 has 17 amino acids. This CDR3 reads CASTQLQEGAAKNIQYF. The CDR3 DNA sequence: TGCGCCAGCACTCAGCTACAGGAAGGAGCGGCCAAAAACATTCAGTACTTC.

The table lists this clonotype with a few counts. The chain uses TRBV5-1 and TRBJ1-1; D is possibly TRBD1 (6 bases). Germline V gene sequence: CDR1 SGHRS, CDR2 YFSETQ. Trimming took 2 bases from V and 1 from J, leaving 12 bases between them. The CDR3 has 15 amino acids. CDR3 amino acids: CASSFQGTPNTEAFF. DNA of the CDR3: TGCGCCAGCAGCTTCCAGGGGACCCCGAACACTGAAGCTTTCTTT.

The chain recombines TRBV10-3 with TRBJ2-5; D is perhaps TRBD1 or TRBD2 (5 bases each). Germline V gives CDR1 ENHRY, CDR2 SYGVKD. The CDR3 extends over 13 amino acids. The germline V and J ends were trimmed by 2 bases and 6 bases, with 10 bases remaining between them. The CDR3 loop reads CAISEGTEQTQYF. The DNA for the CDR3 is TGTGCCATCAGTGAGGGGACCGAGCAGACCCAGTACTTC.

This clonotype was recorded once. This chain links TRBV14 with TRBJ2-6; 8 bases agree with TRBD1. The CDR3 consists of 18 residues. Losses at the gene ends were 3 bases for V and 2 bases for J; bases not matched to a gene: 9. Germline CDR1 reads SGHDN; CDR2 reads FVKESK. The CDR3: CASSQYRGTVAGANVLTF. The CDR3 DNA reads TGTGCCAGCAGCCAGTACAGGGGGACTGTAGCTGGGGCCAACGTCCTGACTTTC.

This clonotype was picked up a small number of times. The gene calls are TRBV3-1 and TRBJ2-7; tentative D call: TRBD1 (6 bases). Germline CDR1 is LGHDT and CDR2 is YNNKEL (reference sequence). V dropped 1 base and J dropped 0 bases, with 10 bases sitting between them. The CDR3 contains 15 residues. The CDR3 region has the DNA TGTGCCAGCAGCCAAGGGAGGACAGCCTCCTACGAGCAGTACTTC. Its translation: CASSQGRTASYEQYF.

This clonotype was picked up a small number of times. V gene TRBV2 combines with J gene TRBJ1-1; the D gene is possibly TRBD1 (5 bases). CDR3 length equals 16 residues. Germline CDR1 SNHLY, CDR2 FYNNEI. Trimming shortened V by 5 bases and J by 2 bases, and 18 bases separated the two germline ends. The CDR3 DNA sequence: TGTGCCAGCAGTTCTATGAAAGGACACTTTAACACTGAAGCTTTCTTT. As protein: CASSSMKGHFNTEAFF.

This clonotype was recorded at least ten times. Its ends do not fully match the called genes, so a read error is possible. The chain employs TRBV5-1 and TRBJ2-2, with 8 positions matching TRBD2. Germline loops: CDR1 SGHRS, CDR2 YFSETQ. The CDR3 totals 15 residues. In DNA form, the CDR3 reads TGTGCCAGCAGTTCGGGACTAGCGAACACCGGGGAGCTGTTTTTT. The encoded protein is CASSSGLANTGELFF.

This chain joins TRBV9 and TRBJ2-3; a weak D match, TRBD2 (6 bases). There are 14 residues in the CDR3. V lost 4 bases and J 3 bases, leaving 12 bases between the germline ends. The germline V gene has CDR1 SGDLS and CDR2 YYNGEE. The CDR3 bases are TGTGCCAGCAGCACCCGACTAGTGACAGATACGCAGTATTTT. Its protein is CASSTRLVTDTQYF.

This clonotype was picked up a small number of times. The chain uses TRBV4-3 and TRBJ2-3, with a possible D match to TRBD1 (5 bases). Germline CDR1 is LGHNA and CDR2 is YSLEER. The V end lost 0 bases, the J end lost 7 bases, and 14 bases lay between the germline ends. There are 15 residues in the CDR3. The CDR3, as DNA: TGCGCCAGCAGCCAAGATGGCCAGGGCGCAAATACGCAGTATTTT. Its protein product is CASSQDGQGANTQYF.

This clonotype was observed a few times. The rearrangement joins TRBV20-1 to TRBJ2-7; D might be TRBD1 (5 bases). V gave up 2 bases and J gave up 3 bases, with 8 bases separating them. Germline V CDR1 and CDR2: DFQATT, SNEGSKA (reference sequence). The CDR3 is 12 residues long. The CDR3 reads CSARPRVYEQYF. The CDR3 nucleotides read TGCAGTGCTAGACCCAGGGTCTACGAGCAGTACTTC.

There are a few counts of this clonotype. The chain couples TRBV4-1 to TRBJ2-7, with D perhaps matching TRBD2 (6 bases). The CDR3 has 14 residues. Germline V gene lookup returns CDR1 MGHRA and CDR2 YSYEKL. Trimming removed 1 base from V and 7 bases from J, with 14 bases in between. Written as DNA, the CDR3 is TGCGCCAGCAGCCAAGTGTGGACTATGCGTGAGCAGTACTTC. As protein: CASSQVWTMREQYF.

In its sample, this clonotype was seen a few times. The CDR3 region is CASSFPRGGSGANVLTF. The CDR3 DNA is TGTGCCAGCAGCTTTCCCCGCGGAGGGTCTGGGGCCAACGTCCTGACTTTC. This rearrangement joins TRBV7-9 to TRBJ2-6; the D gene is possibly TRBD2 (6 bases). The V gene's germline CDR1 is SEHNR and CDR2 FQNEAQ (reference sequence). The CDR3 has 17 residues. Trimming left V 3 bases short and J 1 base short, with 13 bases between.

This clonotype was seen repeatedly, ten times or more. The chain combines TRBV12-3 or TRBV12-4 with TRBJ2-1; D remains unclear. The CDR3 consists of 12 residues. Trimming left V 2 bases short and J 7 bases short, with 6 bases between. The CDR3 protein is CASSLLGNEQFF. CDR3 nucleotide sequence: TGTGCCAGCAGTTTATTAGGGAATGAGCAGTTCTTC.

This clonotype was counted only a few times. The gene calls are TRBV12-3 or TRBV12-4 and TRBJ2-4; D is uncertain. CDR3 size: 13 residues. V dropped 7 bases and J dropped 7 bases, with 14 bases sitting between them. CDR3 region: CASTSPNGNIQYF. Here the CDR3 DNA reads TGTGCCAGCACCTCCCCCAACGGGAACATTCAGTACTTC.

V gene TRBV6-1 combines with J gene TRBJ2-5; 9 bases line up with TRBD1. Per the germline V gene, CDR1 is MNHNS and CDR2 is SASEGT. J lost 4 bases, V lost 8 bases, and 14 bases had no gene match. The CDR3 loop spans 16 amino acids. This chain's CDR3 is CASRWRDRVFRETQYF. CDR3 DNA sequence: TGTGCCAGCCGCTGGAGGGACAGGGTTTTTCGAGAGACCCAGTACTTC.

This clonotype appeared a few times. CDR3 protein: CASSLAGQGANVLTF. In DNA, the CDR3 is TGTGCCAGCAGCTTAGCCGGACAGGGGGCCAACGTCCTGACTTTC. The chain links TRBV11-2 to TRBJ2-6, with D perhaps matching TRBD1 (6 bases). The CDR3 extends over 15 amino acids. Trimming stripped 1 base from V and 4 bases from J, with 8 bases between. The V gene's germline CDR1 is SGHAT and CDR2 FQNNGV.